A single sample is the source of the 13 T cell receptor beta chains below, sequenced in a study of blood T cell repertoires in COVID-19. Libraries were prepared by immunoSEQ multiplex PCR; TCRdb keeps only in-frame clonotypes and omits some of them. Of around 450,000 clones listed, roughly nine tenths are singletons. The source material was PBMCs or T cells enriched from blood (not recorded which). Receptors originate from a woman between 18 and 30 years old who had recovered from COVID-19.

The chain combines TRBV5-1 with TRBJ2-2; tentatively, D is TRBD1 (6 bases). V lost 6 bases and J lost 1, with 19 bases in between. This CDR3 has 17 amino acids. Germline lookup yields CDR1 SGHRS and CDR2 YFSETQ. CDR3 nucleotide sequence: TGCGCCAGCAACCCAACAGGGTACGGAGAGAACACCGGGGAGCTGTTTTTT. Translated, it gives CASNPTGYGENTGELFF.

This clone was seen once. The chain recombines TRBV29-1 with TRBJ2-1; 7 nucleotides align to TRBD2. Trimming took 3 bases from V and 7 from J; bases not matched to a gene: 6. Germline lookup yields CDR1 SQVTM and CDR2 ANQGSEA. The CDR3 has 13 residues. The CDR3 coding sequence is TGCAGCGTTGACTACGGGGGAGGGAATGAGCAGTTCTTC. This encodes CSVDYGGGNEQFF.

The V call is TRBV4-2, the J call TRBJ2-3; D unresolved. This CDR3 comprises 13 residues. The V and J ends lost 0 bases and 5 bases respectively, with 6 bases between them. Germline V gene lookup returns CDR1 LGHNA and CDR2 YNFKEQ. The CDR3: CASSQDRRDTQYF. The CDR3 bases are TGTGCCAGCAGCCAAGATCGGAGAGATACGCAGTATTTT.

J is TRBJ2-5 and V is TRBV28; maybe TRBD2 (5 bases). There are 13 residues in the CDR3. The germline gives CDR1 MDHEN, CDR2 SYDVKM. The V end lost 4 bases, the J end lost 5 bases, and 11 bases lay between the germline ends. The CDR3 sequence: CASSWVRGETQYF. The CDR3 region has the DNA TGTGCCAGCAGTTGGGTTCGGGGTGAGACCCAGTACTTC.

The rearrangement links TRBV3-1 (or the pseudogene TRBV3-2) to TRBJ2-1; 9 bases are a match to TRBD2. This CDR3 is 16 amino acids long. Losses at the gene ends were 1 base for V and 7 bases for J; bases not matched to a gene: 8. In germline, CDR1 is LGHDT, CDR2 YNNKEL (reference sequence). The CDR3 reads CASSQGFLSGGNEQFF. In DNA form, the CDR3 reads TGTGCCAGCAGCCAAGGGTTTCTTAGCGGGGGAAATGAGCAGTTCTTC.

This chain connects TRBV11-2 to TRBJ2-1; 9 nucleotides line up with TRBD2. V shed 5 bases, J shed 4 bases, and the junction held 12 bases outside the gene matches. The CDR3 spans 17 residues. CDR1 and CDR2 from the germline V gene are SGHAT and FQNNGV. The CDR3 sequence is CASSPLAGGPIYNEQFF. The CDR3 DNA reads TGTGCCAGCAGCCCCCTGGCGGGGGGGCCGATTTACAATGAGCAGTTCTTC.

The chain combines TRBV5-4 with TRBJ2-3, with 9 bases lining up with TRBD2. V lost 9 bases to trimming and J lost 3 bases; unmatched junction nucleotides: 5. The CDR3 runs 13 residues. Germline CDR1 SGHNT, CDR2 YYREEE (reference sequence). CDR3 bases: TGTGCCATGATCCTAGCGGGGACAGATACGCAGTATTTT. Translating it yields CAMILAGTDTQYF.

The chain links TRBV19 to TRBJ1-1; D is possibly TRBD1 (5 bases). Germline CDR1 reads LNHDA; CDR2 reads SQIVND (reference sequence). V was clipped by 6 bases and J by 7 bases, with 18 bases between them. CDR3 length: 14 residues. CDR3 DNA: TGTGCCAGTAGACCTGCAAGGGGCCCGGATGAAGCTTTCTTT. Its protein is CASRPARGPDEAFF.

This chain joins TRBV6-5 and TRBJ2-1; no definite D call. Germline lookup yields CDR1 MNHEY and CDR2 SVGAGI. This CDR3 is 11 amino acids long. Deletions cut 8 bases from V and 5 bases from J, with 7 bases between. The CDR3 sequence is CASLRDNEQFF. In DNA, the CDR3 is TGTGCCAGCCTGAGAGACAATGAGCAGTTCTTC.

V is TRBV11-3 and J is TRBJ2-1; 15 bases agree with TRBD2. With V trimmed by 5 bases and J by 15 bases, 8 bases remained unmatched. The CDR3 extends over 14 amino acids. The germline CDR1 and CDR2 sequences are SGHNT and YENEEA. CDR3 in DNA: TGTGCCAGCAGCCCCGGACTAGCGGGGGGGCTTGTGTTCTTC. Its translation: CASSPGLAGGLVFF. Drawing the rest from reference TRBV11-3 and TRBJ2-1, the complete variable domain is EAGVVQSPRYKIIEKKQPVAFWCNPISGHNTLYWYLQNLGQGPELLIRYENEEAVDDSQLPKDRFSAERLKGVDSTLKIQPAELGDSAVYLCASSPGLAGGLVFFGPGTRLTVL.

The CDR3 region has the DNA TGTGCCAGCAGGGTGGACAGGGGGGACACTGAAGCTTTCTTT. Translation: CASRVDRGDTEAFF. The V and J genes are TRBV28 and TRBJ1-1; TRBD1 matches 10 bases. This CDR3 comprises 14 residues. V lost 6 bases to trimming and J lost 3 bases; unmatched junction nucleotides: 4. Germline values: CDR1 MDHEN, CDR2 SYDVKM.

The chain recombines TRBV30 with TRBJ1-2; 7 positions match TRBD1. Trimming at V came to 3 bases and at J to 1 base, leaving 8 bases not matched to a gene. The CDR3 is 15 residues long. Germline V gene sequence: CDR1 GTSNPN, CDR2 SVGIG (reference sequence). DNA of the CDR3: TGTGCCTGGAGCCCCACAGGGGAGGTTAACTATGGCTACACCTTC. Translated: CAWSPTGEVNYGYTF.

The J gene is TRBJ2-7, the V gene TRBV30; TRBD2 matches 13 bases. V was clipped by 5 bases and J by 4 bases; unmatched bases: 8. This CDR3 spans 15 amino acids. Germline lookup yields CDR1 GTSNPN and CDR2 SVGIG (reference sequence). CDR3 sequence: CAWALRLAGGYEQYF. The CDR3 coding sequence is TGTGCCTGGGCGCTACGACTAGCGGGGGGATACGAGCAGTACTTC.